This is a list of T cell receptor beta chains from one sample in a study of Ad26.COV2.S vaccination and SARS-CoV-2 variants. Data came from immunoSEQ multiplex PCR; TCRdb stores just in-frame clones and leaves some out. The table shows some 320,000 clones, with around 83% occurring only once. The sample here was peripheral blood, taken in a trial of Ad26.COV2.S vaccine versus placebo. These receptors came from a person between 18 and 60 years old who received the Ad26.COV2.S COVID-19 vaccine or a placebo. Both conserved end residues are part of each CDR3. The D gene is left open where the match is weak. Clone size is stated in some rows and not others, as once, few, many or a class when expanded.

TRBJ2-4,TRBV3-1/TRBV3-2,.,.,TGTGCCAGCAGCCAGAGACCCCGGGGTGACATTCAGTACTTC,CASSQRPRGDIQYF
TRBJ1-1,TRBV19,.,.,TGTGCCAGTATCCCCGGGGCAGGGCGGACTGAAGCTTTCTTT,CASIPGAGRTEAFF
TRBJ2-5,TRBV5-1,.,TRBD2,TGCGCCAGCAGCTTCGGGGCTAGCGGGGGGAAAGAGACCCAGTACTTC,CASSFGASGGKETQYF
TRBJ1-2,TRBV5-6,few,.,TGTGCCAGCAGCTTGATACAGGCTAACTATGGCTACACCTTC,CASSLIQANYGYTF
TRBJ1-1,TRBV10-1,.,.,TGCGCCAGCAGTGAGACGGGGTCTGAAGCTTTCTTT,CASSETGSEAFF
TRBJ2-1,TRBV2,.,.,TGTGCCAGCAGTGAACGGGCATTGCGACACAATGAGCAGTTCTTC,CASSERALRHNEQFF
TRBJ1-4,TRBV3-1/TRBV3-2,.,.,TGTGCCAGCAGCCAAGGTTGGCAGGGCCTTAATGAAAAACTGTTTTTT,CASSQGWQGLNEKLFF
TRBJ1-5,TRBV7-3,.,.,TGTGCCAGCAGCTTAAGTTCCAATCAGCCCCAGCATTTT,CASSLSSNQPQHF
TRBJ2-1,TRBV29-1,.,.,TGCAGCGTTGGACCCGAACGCAATGAGCAGTTCTTC,CSVGPERNEQFF
TRBJ2-5,TRBV20-1,.,.,TGCAGTGCTAGTTCAGAGACCCAGTACTTC,CSASSETQYF
TRBJ2-6,TRBV5-5,.,.,TGTGCCAGCAGCTTGGATACAGGTCGCGGGTATTCATCTGGGGCCAACGTCCTGACTTTC,CASSLDTGRGYSSGANVLTF
TRBJ1-2,TRBV19,.,TRBD1,TGTGCCAGTAGCAATCCAGAAGGGGGGACAGGGCTCCGCGGCTACACCTTC,CASSNPEGGTGLRGYTF
TRBJ2-7,TRBV6-1,.,.,TGTGCCAGCAGTGAAATAACTCCCCGGACGAACGAGCAGTACTTC,CASSEITPRTNEQYF
TRBJ1-1,TRBV7-2,.,.,TGTGCCAGCAGCTTAAGGTTGGGGGACACTGAAGCTTTCTTT,CASSLRLGDTEAFF
TRBJ1-2,TRBV7-2,few,TRBD1,TGTGCCAGCAGCACTTCAGGGACAGGGTCAGACTATGGCTACACCTTC,CASSTSGTGSDYGYTF
TRBJ2-2,TRBV15,.,.,TGTGCCACCAGCATGGCCAGAAGCACCGGGGAGCTGTTTTTT,CATSMARSTGELFF
TRBJ1-1,TRBV19,.,.,TGTGCCAGTAGTGCAGGGTCTGAAGCTTTCTTT,CASSAGSEAFF
TRBJ1-5,TRBV19,.,.,TGTGCCAGTATGTTCGGAGGGAATATCAATCAGCCCCAGCATTTT,CASMFGGNINQPQHF
TRBJ1-6,TRBV7-2,.,.,TGTGCCAGCAGGGTGGACAGCGGTAATTCACCCCTCCACTTT,CASRVDSGNSPLHF
TRBJ2-1,TRBV30,.,TRBD1,TGTGCCTGGAGCGCAGGGGGCTACTCCTACAATGAGCAGTTCTTC,CAWSAGGYSYNEQFF
TRBJ1-6,TRBV7-9,.,TRBD1,TGTGCCAGCAGCTCACATCCAGCCAGGGACAGTCATAATTCACCCCTCCACTTT,CASSSHPARDSHNSPLHF
TRBJ2-3,TRBV7-8,.,TRBD2,TGTGCCAGCAGCTTAGAGGGACTAGTCTTAGATACGCAGTATTTT,CASSLEGLVLDTQYF
TRBJ1-4,TRBV7-6,once,.,TGTGCCAGCAGCAACTCCGGACAGTGGAAGGGAAAACTGTTTTTT,CASSNSGQWKGKLFF
TRBJ1-2,TRBV2,few,.,TGTGCCAGCTTCGTGGGGGATTGGGGCTACACCTTC,CASFVGDWGYTF
TRBJ1-1,TRBV7-9,.,TRBD1,TGTGCCAGCAGCTTAGCAGGGACAGGCCAAGCTTTCTTT,CASSLAGTGQAFF
TRBJ1-6,TRBV9,.,TRBD1,TGTGCCAGCAGCGTAGCCGGGACAGGCCATTCACCCCTCCACTTT,CASSVAGTGHSPLHF
TRBJ1-4,TRBV5-6,.,.,TGTGCCAGCAGCCAGTGGACAGATCGGTCCGTAAGGCTGTTTTTT,CASSQWTDRSVRLFF
TRBJ1-5,TRBV5-4,.,.,TGTGCCAGCAGCTTGCAGGGCGGAGGGCAGCCCCAGCATTTT,CASSLQGGGQPQHF
TRBJ2-7,TRBV4-3,.,TRBD2,TGCGCCAGCAGCCAAGTACTGTACGGGACTAGAGGGGGCGAGCAGTACTTC,CASSQVLYGTRGGEQYF
TRBJ2-3,TRBV19,.,.,TGTGCCAGTAGCCGACTCGAAGATACGCAGTATTTT,CASSRLEDTQYF
TRBJ1-1,TRBV5-1,.,.,TGCGCCAGCAGCCCAGCCCCGGAGAACACTGAAGCTTTCTTT,CASSPAPENTEAFF
TRBJ2-1,TRBV7-6,.,.,TGTGCCAGCAGCTTAGAGAACCCATCCTACAATGAGCAGTTCTTC,CASSLENPSYNEQFF
TRBJ1-1,TRBV11-2,.,.,TGTGCCAGCAGCTCTAAAGGGGGGACGGACTCGGGCGCCACTGAAGCTTTCTTT,CASSSKGGTDSGATEAFF
TRBJ1-3,TRBV5-1,.,.,TGCGCCAGCAGCTTGGAATTGGGGCCTGGAAACACCATATATTTT,CASSLELGPGNTIYF
TRBJ2-1,TRBV21-1,.,.,TGTGCCAGCAGCAAAGCGCAAGCGGGGGGCCCCATTTACAATGAGCAGTTCTTC,CASSKAQAGGPIYNEQFF
TRBJ2-1,TRBV3-1/TRBV3-2,.,.,TGTGCCAGCAGCCCCGGTAGCTCGCACAGAGCCAATGAGCAGTTCTTC,CASSPGSSHRANEQFF
TRBJ1-1,TRBV27,.,.,TGTGCCAGCAGTCCCACCGGGCCTTACGGAGCTTTCTTT,CASSPTGPYGAFF
TRBJ1-1,TRBV7-2,.,.,TGTGCCAGCAGCTTACGGACAGCGAACACTGAAGCTTTCTTT,CASSLRTANTEAFF
TRBJ1-3,TRBV6-5,.,.,TGTGCCAGCCGTTCGAGCGGAAACACCATATATTTT,CASRSSGNTIYF
TRBJ2-7,TRBV11-3,.,.,TGTGCCAGCAGCCCATCCCAGGGGGAGCAGTACTTC,CASSPSQGEQYF
TRBJ2-2,TRBV7-9,.,TRBD1,TGTGCCAGCAGCTTAGCGGCCGCAGGGGGGAACACCGGGGAGCTGTTTTTT,CASSLAAAGGNTGELFF
TRBJ1-2,TRBV29-1,few,TRBD1,TGCAGCGCAAGTCGCGGGACAGACTATGGCTACACCTTC,CSASRGTDYGYTF
TRBJ2-4,TRBV30,.,TRBD1,TGTGCCTGGAGTGTACAGGGGTTTCCAGCCAAAAACATTCAGTACTTC,CAWSVQGFPAKNIQYF
TRBJ2-5,TRBV5-4,.,TRBD2,TGTGCCAGCAGCTTCCGGGCTAGCGGGGGGGTGAAGACCCAGTACTTC,CASSFRASGGVKTQYF
TRBJ1-6,TRBV4-2,.,.,TGTGCCAGCAGCCAAGCCTATAACCCCGGGAGCTCCAATTCACCCCTCCACTTT,CASSQAYNPGSSNSPLHF